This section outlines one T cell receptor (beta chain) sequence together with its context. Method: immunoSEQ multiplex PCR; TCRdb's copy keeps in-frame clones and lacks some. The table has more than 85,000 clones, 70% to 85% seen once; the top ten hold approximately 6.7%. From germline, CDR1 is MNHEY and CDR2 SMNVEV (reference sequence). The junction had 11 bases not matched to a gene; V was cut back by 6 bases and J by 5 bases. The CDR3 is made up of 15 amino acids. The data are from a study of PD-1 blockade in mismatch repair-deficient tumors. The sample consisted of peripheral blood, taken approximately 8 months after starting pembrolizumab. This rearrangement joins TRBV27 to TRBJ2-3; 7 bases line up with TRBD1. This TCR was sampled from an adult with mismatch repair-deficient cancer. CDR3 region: CASRMGQFAQDTQYF. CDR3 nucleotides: TGTGCCAGCAGGATGGGACAGTTCGCACAAGATACGCAGTATTTT.